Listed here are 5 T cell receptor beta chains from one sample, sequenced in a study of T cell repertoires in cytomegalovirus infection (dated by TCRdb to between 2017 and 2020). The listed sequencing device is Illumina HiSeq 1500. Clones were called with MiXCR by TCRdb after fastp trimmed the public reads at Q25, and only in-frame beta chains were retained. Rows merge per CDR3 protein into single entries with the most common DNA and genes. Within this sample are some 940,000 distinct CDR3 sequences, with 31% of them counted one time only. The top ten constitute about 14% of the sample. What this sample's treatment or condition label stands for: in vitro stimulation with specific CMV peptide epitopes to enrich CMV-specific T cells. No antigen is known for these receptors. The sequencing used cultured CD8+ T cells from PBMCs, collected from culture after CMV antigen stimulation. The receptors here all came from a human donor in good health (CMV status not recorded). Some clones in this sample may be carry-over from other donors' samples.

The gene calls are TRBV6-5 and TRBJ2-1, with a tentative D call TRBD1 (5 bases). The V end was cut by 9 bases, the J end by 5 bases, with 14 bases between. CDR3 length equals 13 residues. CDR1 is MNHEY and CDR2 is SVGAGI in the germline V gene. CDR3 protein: CASTPDIDNEQFF. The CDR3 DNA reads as TGTGCCAGTACCCCGGACATAGACAATGAGCAGTTCTTC.

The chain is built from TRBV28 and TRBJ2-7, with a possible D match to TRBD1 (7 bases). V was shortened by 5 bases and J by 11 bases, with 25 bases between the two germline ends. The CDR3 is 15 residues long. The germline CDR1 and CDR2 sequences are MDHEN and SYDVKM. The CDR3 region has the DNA TGTGCCAGCAGTATCCCCACCCGGCAGGGGGGACGGGAGTACGTC. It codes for CASSIPTRQGGREYV.

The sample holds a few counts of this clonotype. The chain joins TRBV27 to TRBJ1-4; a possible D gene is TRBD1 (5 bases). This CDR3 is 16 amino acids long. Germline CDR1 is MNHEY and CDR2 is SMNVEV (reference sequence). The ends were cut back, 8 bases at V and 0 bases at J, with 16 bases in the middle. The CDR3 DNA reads TGTGCCAGCTCAAGCGAGGGGCCACCAACTAATGAAAAACTGTTTTTT. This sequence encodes CASSSEGPPTNEKLFF.

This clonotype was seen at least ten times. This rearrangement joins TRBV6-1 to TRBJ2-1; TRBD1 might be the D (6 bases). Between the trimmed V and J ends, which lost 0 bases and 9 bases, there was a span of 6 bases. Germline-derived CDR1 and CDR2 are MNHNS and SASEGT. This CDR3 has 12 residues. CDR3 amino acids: CASSEAGGEQFF. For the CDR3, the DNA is TGTGCCAGCAGTGAAGCAGGGGGTGAGCAGTTCTTC.

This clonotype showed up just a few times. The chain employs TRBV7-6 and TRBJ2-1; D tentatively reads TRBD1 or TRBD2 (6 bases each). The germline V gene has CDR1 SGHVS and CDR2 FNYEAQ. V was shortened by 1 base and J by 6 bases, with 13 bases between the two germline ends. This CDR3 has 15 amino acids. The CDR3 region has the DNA TGTGCCAGCAGCTTAGTCGGGGGCCCTGGCAATGAGCAGTTCTTC. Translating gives CASSLVGGPGNEQFF.